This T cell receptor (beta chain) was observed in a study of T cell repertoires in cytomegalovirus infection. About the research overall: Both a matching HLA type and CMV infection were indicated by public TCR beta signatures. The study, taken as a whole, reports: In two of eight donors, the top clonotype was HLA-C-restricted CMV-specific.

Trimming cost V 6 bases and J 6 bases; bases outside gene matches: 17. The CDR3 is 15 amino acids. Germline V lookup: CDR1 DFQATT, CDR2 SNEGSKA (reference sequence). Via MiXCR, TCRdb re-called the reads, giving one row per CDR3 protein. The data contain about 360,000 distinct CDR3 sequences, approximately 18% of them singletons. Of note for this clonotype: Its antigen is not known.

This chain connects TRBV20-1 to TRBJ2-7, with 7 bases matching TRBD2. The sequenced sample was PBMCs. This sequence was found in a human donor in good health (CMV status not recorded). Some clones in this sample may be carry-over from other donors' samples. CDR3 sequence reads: CSAETRAGVIGEQYF. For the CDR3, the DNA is TGCAGTGCCGAAACTAGGGCGGGAGTAATTGGCGAGCAGTACTTC.